This is a list of T cell receptor beta chains from one sample in a study of Graves' ophthalmopathy and Graves' hyperthyroidism. MiXCR, applied by TCRdb to the multiplex PCR reads, yields one record per CDR3 protein. Of almost 750,000 distinct CDR3 sequences listed, roughly two fifths are singletons. Sequenced: peripheral blood. All receptors derive from an adult man with Graves' ophthalmopathy. Each CDR3 is given with its conserved first and last residue.

j_call v_call cdr3_aa
TRBJ2-6 TRBV7-3 CASSRGVGGSSGANVLTF
TRBJ1-5 TRBV30 CACGGGRNQPQHF
TRBJ1-4 TRBV5-6 CASSRKPEGEKLFF
TRBJ2-2 TRBV7-9 CASSPTGGKSGELFF
TRBJ1-5 TRBV24-1 CATSDPGEIRQQPQHF
TRBJ2-2 TRBV7-2 CASGLGGGELFF
TRBJ2-2 TRBV5-1 CASSPESTGELFF
TRBJ1-2 TRBV10-2 CASVETFQNGYTF
TRBJ2-5 TRBV20-1 CSARVLGEGTQYF
TRBJ2-7 TRBV12-3/TRBV12-4 CASSFKGYYEQYF
TRBJ2-2 TRBV7-9 CASSQVGTQKGTGELFF
TRBJ2-5 TRBV11-2 CASSLISGGPVATQYF
TRBJ1-6 TRBV5-1 CASSLAQQAYNSPLHF
TRBJ2-5 TRBV10-3 CAIRPGQGAETQYF
TRBJ2-7 TRBV2 CASSVTNAYEQYF
TRBJ1-1 TRBV7-3 CASSSDTYTEAFF
TRBJ1-1 TRBV29-1 CSVLQGAVNTEAFF
TRBJ1-6 TRBV3-1 CASSHGQHSPLHF
TRBJ1-5 TRBV19 CASSMGRGRFNQPQHF
TRBJ2-7 TRBV11-2 CASSLVGGNIAYEQYF
TRBJ1-3 TRBV10-3 CASTLGQGIGNTIYF
TRBJ2-7 TRBV7-3 CASSLTFRAGEVPEQYF
TRBJ1-5 TRBV25-1 CASSPGTQEGHSNQPQHF
TRBJ1-5 TRBV20-1 CSAISRVAQPQHF
TRBJ1-2 TRBV25-1 CASSLGQRSYGYTF
TRBJ2-6 TRBV9 CASSGLSSGANVLTF
TRBJ2-7 TRBV6-6 CASIGTGGKDEQYF
TRBJ2-6 TRBV20-1 CSARAVVWSETSGANVLTF
TRBJ1-3 TRBV14 CANYPGGASSGNTIYF
TRBJ1-1 TRBV7-8 CASSLDRGRLVDTEAFF
TRBJ1-1 TRBV29-1 CSTTRQMNTEAFF
TRBJ1-6 TRBV7-8 CASSAQTGTGNSPLHF
TRBJ2-7 TRBV9 CASSHQRGSGIYEQYF
TRBJ2-2 TRBV25-1 CASSILGTGFIGELFF
TRBJ2-5 TRBV15 CATSRELARQETQYF
TRBJ2-7 TRBV10-3 CAISGSIERYYEQYF
TRBJ1-1 TRBV4-3 CASSQDSALLNTEAFF
TRBJ2-5 TRBV7-2 CASSLAGLAYQETQYF
TRBJ1-4 TRBV12-3/TRBV12-4 CASAFGNEKLFF
TRBJ2-7 TRBV25-1 CASSERDNEQYF
TRBJ1-2 TRBV14 CASSQGATEYGYTF
TRBJ2-6 TRBV7-2 CASSLGQGAWYAGANVLTF
TRBJ2-7 TRBV7-2 CASSLGFSDSTKEQYF
TRBJ1-1 TRBV7-9 CASSLVKAGSTEAFF
TRBJ2-5 TRBV9 CASSVGMQETQYF
TRBJ2-7 TRBV15 CAHGAGGPYEQYF
TRBJ1-4 TRBV12-3/TRBV12-4 CASSETTNEKLFF
TRBJ2-6 TRBV10-3 CAISESAVAGANVLTF